Shown below are 21 T cell receptor beta chains from a single sample sequenced in a study of OX40 agonist ivuxolimab in advanced cancers. Data came from immunoSEQ multiplex PCR; TCRdb stores just in-frame clones and leaves some out. The sample contains 35,000 to 50,000 clones, approximately 86% of which appear only once. The starting material was CD4+ or CD8+ T cells sorted from blood, obtained in a trial of the OX40 agonist ivuxolimab. These receptors were taken from an adult with an advanced solid tumor such as melanoma, head and neck, liver or kidney cancer.

The V call is TRBV6-1, the J call TRBJ2-1, with a weak D call TRBD2 (6 bases). The CDR3 is 14 residues long. CDR1 is MNHNS and CDR2 is SASEGT in the germline V gene. Trimming removed 8 bases at V and 7 bases at J, with 18 bases between. CDR3 loop: CASGTYGGWNEQFF. CDR3 nucleotide sequence: TGTGCCAGCGGAACTTACGGGGGTTGGAATGAGCAGTTCTTC.

The count of this clone is one. V gene TRBV4-1 combines with J gene TRBJ2-1, with D possibly being TRBD2 (7 bases). The V gene's germline CDR1 is MGHRA and CDR2 YSYEKL. The CDR3 extends over 15 amino acids. V was trimmed by 1 base and J by 5 bases, leaving 12 bases between them. This CDR3 reads CASSQGVGGHNEQFF. Written as DNA, the CDR3 is TGCGCCAGCAGCCAAGGAGTGGGGGGGCACAATGAGCAGTTCTTC.

V usage is TRBV6-4 and J usage is TRBJ2-1, with D tentatively TRBD2 (5 bases). Between the trimmed V and J ends, which lost 0 bases and 10 bases, there was a span of 16 bases. The CDR3 covers 15 residues. From germline, CDR1 is MRHNA and CDR2 SNTAGT. The CDR3 sequence is CASSDSGSSSTEQFF. CDR3 in DNA: TGTGCCAGCAGTGACTCTGGGAGCTCGAGCACGGAGCAGTTCTTC.

The chain employs TRBV6-1 and TRBJ1-5, with TRBD1 as a possible D gene (5 bases). This CDR3 is 15 amino acids long. V lost 6 bases and J 5 bases, leaving 17 bases between the germline ends. From germline, CDR1 is MNHNS and CDR2 SASEGT. CDR3 sequence (DNA): TGTGCCAGCAGAATAACCGGGACGGCCGATCAGCCCCAGCATTTT. Amino acids: CASRITGTADQPQHF.

The rearrangement joins TRBV5-5 to TRBJ2-2; no definite D call. The CDR3 length is 14 residues. With 4 bases removed from V and 5 bases from J, the gap between germline ends came to 12 bases. The V gene's germline CDR1 is SGHKS and CDR2 YYEKEE (reference sequence). CDR3 DNA: TGTGCCAGCAGCCTGAGTTGGGGAACCGGGGAGCTGTTTTTT. Its translation: CASSLSWGTGELFF.

The chain couples TRBV4-1 to TRBJ1-1; D is ambiguous. Germline loops: CDR1 MGHRA, CDR2 YSYEKL. CDR3 length equals 17 residues. The V end lost 1 base, the J end lost 0 bases, and 15 bases lay between the germline ends. The DNA of the CDR3 is TGCGCCAGCAGCCAAGCGGCTCGGGCAGTTATGAACACTGAAGCTTTCTTT. Its translation: CASSQAARAVMNTEAFF.

The chain joins TRBV9 to TRBJ1-5, with D unresolved. Trimming removed 4 bases at V and 3 bases at J, with 8 bases between. CDR1 and CDR2 (germline): SGDLS, YYNGEE. This CDR3 is built from 13 residues. CDR3: CASSTLPNQPQHF. The CDR3 region has the DNA TGTGCCAGCAGCACCCTTCCCAATCAGCCCCAGCATTTT.

Regarding this clone: Other DNA sequences of this sample code for an identical CDR3. The V gene is TRBV10-3, the J gene TRBJ2-1; no clear D. The CDR3 runs 11 residues. Germline CDR1 ENHRY, CDR2 SYGVKD. V lost 3 bases and J 6 bases, leaving 3 bases between the germline ends. This CDR3 is CAISEGNEQFF. The CDR3 nucleotides read TGTGCCATCAGTGAAGGCAATGAGCAGTTCTTC.

This chain joins TRBV6-5 and TRBJ1-6, with a weak D call TRBD1 (5 bases). Trimming took 6 bases from V and 14 from J, leaving 17 bases between them. Germline CDR1 is MNHEY and CDR2 is SVGAGI. This CDR3 comprises 13 residues. Here the CDR3 reads CASSFGTAMSLHF. The CDR3 DNA is TGTGCCAGCAGCTTCGGGACCGCCATGTCCCTCCACTTT.

The V call is TRBV13, the J call TRBJ2-7; TRBD1 matches at 10 bases. CDR3 length equals 17 residues. Germline loops: CDR1 PRHDT, CDR2 FYEKMQ (reference sequence). Trimming cost V 5 bases and J 3 bases; bases outside gene matches: 13. The CDR3 protein is CASSPEGQGRFLYEQYF. The CDR3 region has the DNA TGTGCCAGCAGCCCCGAGGGACAGGGGCGATTCCTCTACGAGCAGTACTTC.

The V call is TRBV19, the J call TRBJ1-6; no clear D gene. V lost 1 base, J lost 6 bases, and 4 bases lay in between. Germline lookup yields CDR1 LNHDA and CDR2 SQIVND (reference sequence). This CDR3 contains 13 residues. The CDR3 DNA reads TGTGCCAGTAGTATAGTATTTAATTCACCCCTCCACTTT. Protein: CASSIVFNSPLHF.

Written as DNA, the CDR3 is TGTGCCAGCAGCCAAGGGCTACCACAAGTTATTAGCACAGATACGCAGTATTTT. Translating gives CASSQGLPQVISTDTQYF. The chain is built from TRBV4-2 and TRBJ2-3; no clear D gene. The CDR3 spans 18 residues. Trimming took 1 base from V and 0 from J, leaving 17 bases between them. The germline V gene has CDR1 LGHNA and CDR2 YNFKEQ.

The rearrangement joins TRBV7-2 to TRBJ2-7, with unresolved D. The CDR3 sequence is 15 residues long. The V end was cut by 1 base, the J end by 4 bases, with 14 bases between. Germline V gene data show CDR1 as SGHTA and CDR2 as FQGNSA. CDR3 sequence: CASSLEVGSTYEQYF. The CDR3 nucleotides are TGTGCCAGCAGCTTAGAAGTAGGGTCGACGTACGAGCAGTACTTC.

This chain joins TRBV15 and TRBJ2-7, with unresolved D. The CDR3 contains 15 residues. CDR1 and CDR2 (germline): LNHNV, YYDKDF (reference sequence). The V end was cut by 3 bases, the J end by 5 bases, with 17 bases between. The CDR3 loop is CATSRLTTSYHEQYF. The CDR3 coding sequence is TGTGCCACCAGCAGGTTAACCACTTCGTACCACGAGCAGTACTTC.

The chain links TRBV7-6 to TRBJ1-5; no firm D call. The germline V gene encodes CDR1 SGHVS and CDR2 FNYEAQ. This CDR3 has 16 amino acids. The germline V and J ends were trimmed by 1 base and 3 bases, with 13 bases remaining between them. The CDR3 DNA reads as TGTGCCAGCAGCTTAGACGGAGGCGTTATCAATCAGCCCCAGCATTTT. Translated: CASSLDGGVINQPQHF.

The CDR3: CASSLAGYGTDTQYF. CDR3 sequence (DNA): TGTGCCAGCAGTTTAGCTGGTTATGGCACAGATACGCAGTATTTT. The chain links TRBV28 to TRBJ2-3, with D unresolved. The CDR3 is 15 amino acids. CDR1 MDHEN and CDR2 SYDVKM come from the germline V gene. Trimming stripped 2 bases from V and 1 base from J, with 10 bases between.

The CDR3 reads CASSLDAEGADEQYF. In nucleotides, the CDR3 is TGTGCCAGCAGCTTAGATGCGGAGGGGGCGGACGAGCAGTACTTC. The rearrangement uses TRBV11-2 and TRBJ2-7, with a tentative D call TRBD1 (7 bases). Looked up from germline, CDR1 is SGHAT and CDR2 is FQNNGV. Trimming took off 0 bases at V and 5 bases at J, with 14 bases between the two ends. The length of the CDR3 is 15 residues.

The chain combines TRBV6-1 with TRBJ1-4, with no clear D. Trimming shortened V by 2 bases and J by 7 bases, and 14 bases separated the two germline ends. The germline CDR1 and CDR2 sequences are MNHNS and SASEGT. The length of the CDR3 is 15 residues. As DNA, the CDR3 is TGTGCCAGCAGTGAAATAGGAGGGTTAGGTGAAAAACTGTTTTTT. This encodes CASSEIGGLGEKLFF.

This clone was picked up a small number of times. The chain links TRBV5-4 to TRBJ2-1; TRBD1 is a possible D gene (6 bases). The length of the CDR3 is 12 residues. Trimming cost V 1 base and J 7 bases, with 6 bases left between them. From germline, CDR1 is SGHNT and CDR2 YYREEE (reference sequence). CDR3 DNA sequence: TGTGCCAGCAGCTTGACAGGGAATGAGCAGTTCTTC. It yields the protein CASSLTGNEQFF.

The chain carries TRBV29-1 and TRBJ2-1, with D possibly being TRBD2 (5 bases). Germline V gene sequence: CDR1 SQVTM, CDR2 ANQGSEA. The CDR3 totals 13 residues. The germline V and J ends were trimmed by 3 bases and 10 bases, with 16 bases remaining between them. DNA for the CDR3: TGCAGCGTTGATGGGTTGAGGGTTTGGGAGCAGTTCTTC. This encodes CSVDGLRVWEQFF.

This clone was observed a few times. The rearrangement links TRBV5-4 to TRBJ2-5; 12 nucleotides line up with TRBD1. This CDR3 is built from 15 residues. The V gene's germline CDR1 is SGHNT and CDR2 YYREEE (reference sequence). V shed 4 bases and J 5 bases; nucleotides not matched to a gene: 6. This CDR3 is CASSLGTGGRETQYF. In nucleotides, the CDR3 is TGTGCCAGCAGCCTGGGGACAGGGGGCAGGGAGACCCAGTACTTC. Together with reference TRBV5-4 and TRBJ2-5, the CDR3 gives the full variable domain: ETGVTQSPTHLIKTRGQQVTLRCSSQSGHNTVSWYQQALGQGPQFIFQYYREEENGRGNFPPRFSGLQFPNYSSELNVNALELDDSALYLCASSLGTGGRETQYFGPGTRLLVL.